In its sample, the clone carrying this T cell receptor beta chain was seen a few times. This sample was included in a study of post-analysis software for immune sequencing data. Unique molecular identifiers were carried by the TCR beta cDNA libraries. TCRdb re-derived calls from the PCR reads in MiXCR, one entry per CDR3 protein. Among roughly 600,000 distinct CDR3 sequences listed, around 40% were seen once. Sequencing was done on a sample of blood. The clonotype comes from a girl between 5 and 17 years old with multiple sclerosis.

CDR3 loop: CSVGVGGEKLFF. CDR3 sequence (DNA): TGCAGCGTTGGGGTCGGCGGGGAAAAACTGTTTTTT. This chain connects TRBV29-1 to TRBJ1-4, with unresolved D. Germline V CDR1 and CDR2: SQVTM, ANQGSEA. CDR3 length: 12 residues. With 4 bases removed from V and 8 bases from J, the gap between germline ends came to 11 bases.